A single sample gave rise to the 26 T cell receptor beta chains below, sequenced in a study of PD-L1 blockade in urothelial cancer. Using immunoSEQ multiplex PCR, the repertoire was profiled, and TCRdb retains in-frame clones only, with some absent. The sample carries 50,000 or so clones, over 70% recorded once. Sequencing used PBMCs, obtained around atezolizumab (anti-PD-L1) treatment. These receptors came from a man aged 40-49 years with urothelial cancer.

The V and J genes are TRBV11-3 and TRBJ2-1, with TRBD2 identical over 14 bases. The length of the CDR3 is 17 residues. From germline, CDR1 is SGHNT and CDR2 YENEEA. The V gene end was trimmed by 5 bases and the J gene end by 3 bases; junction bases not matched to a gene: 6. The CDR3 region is CASSETSGRAFYNEQFF. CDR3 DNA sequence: TGTGCCAGCAGCGAGACTAGCGGGAGGGCCTTCTACAATGAGCAGTTCTTC.

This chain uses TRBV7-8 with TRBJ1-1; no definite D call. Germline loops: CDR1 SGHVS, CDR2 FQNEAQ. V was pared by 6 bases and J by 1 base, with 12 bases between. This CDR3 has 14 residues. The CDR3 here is CASSYDSANTEAFF. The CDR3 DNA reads TGTGCCAGCAGTTACGACTCTGCGAACACTGAAGCTTTCTTT.

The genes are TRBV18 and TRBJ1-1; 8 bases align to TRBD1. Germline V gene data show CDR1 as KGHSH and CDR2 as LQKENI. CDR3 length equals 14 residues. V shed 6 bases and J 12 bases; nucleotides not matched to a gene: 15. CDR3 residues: CASSFLGAGQESFF. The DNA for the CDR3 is TGTGCCAGCTCCTTCCTCGGGGCGGGACAGGAGTCTTTCTTT.

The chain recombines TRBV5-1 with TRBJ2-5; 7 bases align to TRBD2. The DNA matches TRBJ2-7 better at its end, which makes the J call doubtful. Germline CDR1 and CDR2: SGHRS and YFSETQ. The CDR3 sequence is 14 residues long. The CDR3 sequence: CASSPGGGMYEQYF. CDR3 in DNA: TGCGCCAGCAGCCCCGGGGGAGGGATGTACGAGCAGTACTTC.

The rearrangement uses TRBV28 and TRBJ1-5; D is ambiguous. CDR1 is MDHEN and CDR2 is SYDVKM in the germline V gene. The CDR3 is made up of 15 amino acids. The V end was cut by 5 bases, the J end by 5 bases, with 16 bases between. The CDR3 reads CASSTRTGSYQPQHF. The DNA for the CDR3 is TGTGCCAGCAGTACTCGGACGGGAAGTTATCAGCCCCAGCATTTT.

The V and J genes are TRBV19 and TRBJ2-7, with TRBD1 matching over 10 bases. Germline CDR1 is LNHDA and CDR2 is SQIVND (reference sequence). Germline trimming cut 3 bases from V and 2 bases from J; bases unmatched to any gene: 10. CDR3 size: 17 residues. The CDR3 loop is CASSIKLGQGTPYEQYF. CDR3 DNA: TGTGCCAGTAGTATTAAGCTGGGACAGGGGACTCCCTACGAGCAGTACTTC.

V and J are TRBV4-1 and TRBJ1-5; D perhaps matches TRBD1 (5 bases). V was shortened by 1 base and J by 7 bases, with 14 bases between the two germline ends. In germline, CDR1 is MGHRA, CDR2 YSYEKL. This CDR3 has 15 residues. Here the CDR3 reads CASSQGQGGKQPQHF. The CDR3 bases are TGCGCCAGCAGCCAAGGGCAGGGTGGGAAACAGCCCCAGCATTTT.

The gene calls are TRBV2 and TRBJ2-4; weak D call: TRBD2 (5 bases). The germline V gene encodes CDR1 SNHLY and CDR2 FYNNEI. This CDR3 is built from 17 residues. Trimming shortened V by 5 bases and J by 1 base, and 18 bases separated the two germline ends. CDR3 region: CASSRGLGGGAKNIQYF. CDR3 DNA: TGTGCCAGCAGTCGCGGACTCGGCGGTGGGGCCAAAAACATTCAGTACTTC.

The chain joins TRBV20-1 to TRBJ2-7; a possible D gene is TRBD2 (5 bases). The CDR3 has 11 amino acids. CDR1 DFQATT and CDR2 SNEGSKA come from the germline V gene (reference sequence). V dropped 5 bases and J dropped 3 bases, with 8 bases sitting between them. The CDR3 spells CSAATSYEQYF. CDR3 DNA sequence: TGCAGTGCTGCTACTAGCTACGAGCAGTACTTC.

CDR3 nucleotides: TGTGCCTGGAGTGTAAGGGGCCCTTACTATGGCTACACCTTC. It translates to CAWSVRGPYYGYTF. The J gene is TRBJ1-2, the V gene TRBV30; the D gene is possibly TRBD1 (5 bases). Per the germline V gene, CDR1 is GTSNPN and CDR2 is SVGIG (reference sequence). CDR3 length: 14 residues. Trimming took off 0 bases at V and 3 bases at J, with 11 bases between the two ends.

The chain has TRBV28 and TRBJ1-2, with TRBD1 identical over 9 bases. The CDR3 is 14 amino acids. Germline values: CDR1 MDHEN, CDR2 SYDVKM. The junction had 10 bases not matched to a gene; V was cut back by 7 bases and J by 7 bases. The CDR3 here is CASTKQGAVGGYTF. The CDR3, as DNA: TGTGCCAGCACCAAACAGGGGGCTGTGGGTGGCTACACCTTC.

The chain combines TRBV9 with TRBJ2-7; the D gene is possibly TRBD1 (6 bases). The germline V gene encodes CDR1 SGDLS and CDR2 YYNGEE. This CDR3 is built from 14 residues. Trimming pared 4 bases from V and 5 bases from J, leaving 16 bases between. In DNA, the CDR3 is TGTGCCAGCAGCCCTGGGGGCAATGTCAACGAGCAGTACTTC. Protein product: CASSPGGNVNEQYF. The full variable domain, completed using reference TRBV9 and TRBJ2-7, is DSGVTQTPKHLITATGQRVTLRCSPRSGDLSVYWYQQSLDQGLQFLIQYYNGEERAKGNILERFSAQQFPDLHSELNLSSLELGDSALYFCASSPGGNVNEQYFGPGTRLTVT.

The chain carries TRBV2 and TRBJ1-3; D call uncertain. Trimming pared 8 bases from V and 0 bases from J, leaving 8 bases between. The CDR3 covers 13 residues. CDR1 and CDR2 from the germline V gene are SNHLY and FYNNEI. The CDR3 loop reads CASSGGSGNTIYF. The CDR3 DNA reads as TGTGCCAGCTCCGGCGGCTCTGGAAACACCATATATTTT.

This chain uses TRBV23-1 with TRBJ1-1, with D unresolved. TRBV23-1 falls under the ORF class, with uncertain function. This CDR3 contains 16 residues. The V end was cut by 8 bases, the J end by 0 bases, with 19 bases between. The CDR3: CASGPFNQTMNTEAFF. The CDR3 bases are TGCGCCAGCGGGCCGTTCAATCAGACGATGAACACTGAAGCTTTCTTT.

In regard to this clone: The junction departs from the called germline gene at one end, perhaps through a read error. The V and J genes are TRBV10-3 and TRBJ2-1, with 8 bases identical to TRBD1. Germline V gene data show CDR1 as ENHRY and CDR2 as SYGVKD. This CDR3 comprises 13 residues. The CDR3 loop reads CATRGPSNNEQFF. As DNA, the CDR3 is TGTGCCACCAGGGGGCCCTCCAACAATGAGCAGTTCTTC.

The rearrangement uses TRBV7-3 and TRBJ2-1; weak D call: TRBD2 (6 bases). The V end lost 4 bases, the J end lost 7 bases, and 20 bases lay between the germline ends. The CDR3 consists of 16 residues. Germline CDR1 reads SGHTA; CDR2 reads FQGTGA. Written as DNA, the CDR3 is TGTGCCAGCAGCTCGGTACGGGAGTCCCTCAATAATGAGCAGTTCTTC. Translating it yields CASSSVRESLNNEQFF.

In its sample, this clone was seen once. This CDR3 is CASSQAARGDTEAFF. The DNA for the CDR3 is TGCGCCAGCAGCCAAGCGGCCAGGGGGGACACTGAAGCTTTCTTT. This chain links TRBV4-1 with TRBJ1-1; 7 bases match TRBD1. The CDR3 is 15 amino acids. CDR1 and CDR2 from the germline V gene are MGHRA and YSYEKL. V shed 1 base and J 3 bases; nucleotides not matched to a gene: 5.

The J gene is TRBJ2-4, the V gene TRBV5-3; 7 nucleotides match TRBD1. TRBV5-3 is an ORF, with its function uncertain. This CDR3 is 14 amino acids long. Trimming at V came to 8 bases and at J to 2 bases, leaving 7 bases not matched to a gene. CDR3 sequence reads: CASVWDSPKNIQYF. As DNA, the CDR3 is TGTGCCAGTGTCTGGGACAGCCCCAAAAACATTCAGTACTTC.

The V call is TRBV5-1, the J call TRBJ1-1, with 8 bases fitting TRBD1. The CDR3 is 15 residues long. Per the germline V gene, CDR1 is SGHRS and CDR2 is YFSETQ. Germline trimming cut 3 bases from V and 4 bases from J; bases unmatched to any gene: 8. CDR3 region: CASSSRGQGSTEAFF. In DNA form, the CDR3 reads TGCGCCAGCAGCTCCAGGGGGCAGGGGAGCACTGAAGCTTTCTTT.

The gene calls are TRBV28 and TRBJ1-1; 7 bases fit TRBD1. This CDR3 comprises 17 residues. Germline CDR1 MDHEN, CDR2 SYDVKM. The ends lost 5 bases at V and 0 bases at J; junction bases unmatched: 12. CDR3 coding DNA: TGTGCCAGCAGTGGCCCTGACAGGGCAACCATGAACACTGAAGCTTTCTTT. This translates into CASSGPDRATMNTEAFF.

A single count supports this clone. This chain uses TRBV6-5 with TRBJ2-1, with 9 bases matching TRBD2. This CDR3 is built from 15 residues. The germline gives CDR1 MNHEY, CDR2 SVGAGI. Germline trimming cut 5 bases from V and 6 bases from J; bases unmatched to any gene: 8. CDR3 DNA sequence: TGTGCCAGCAGTCCTACCGGCGGGAGGGCCAATGAGCAGTTCTTC. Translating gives CASSPTGGRANEQFF.

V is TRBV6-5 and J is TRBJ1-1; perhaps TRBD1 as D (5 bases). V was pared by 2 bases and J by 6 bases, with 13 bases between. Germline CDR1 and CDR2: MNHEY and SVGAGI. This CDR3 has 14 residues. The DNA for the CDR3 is TGTGCCAGCAGTTACGGGACTTCTGGCGCTGAAGCTTTCTTT. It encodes CASSYGTSGAEAFF.

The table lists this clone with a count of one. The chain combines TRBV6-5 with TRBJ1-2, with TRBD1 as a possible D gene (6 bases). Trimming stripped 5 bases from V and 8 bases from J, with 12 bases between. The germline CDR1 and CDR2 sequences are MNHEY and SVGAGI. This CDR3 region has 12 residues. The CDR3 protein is CASSSGGWGYTF. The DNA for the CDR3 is TGTGCCAGCAGTAGTGGGGGCTGGGGCTACACCTTC.

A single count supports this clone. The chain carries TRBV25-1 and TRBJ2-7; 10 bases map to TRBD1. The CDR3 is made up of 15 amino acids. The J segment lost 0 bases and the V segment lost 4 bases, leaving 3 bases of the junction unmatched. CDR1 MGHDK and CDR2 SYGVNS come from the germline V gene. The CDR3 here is CASSADRGPSYEQYF. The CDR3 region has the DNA TGTGCCAGCAGTGCTGACAGGGGGCCCTCCTACGAGCAGTACTTC.

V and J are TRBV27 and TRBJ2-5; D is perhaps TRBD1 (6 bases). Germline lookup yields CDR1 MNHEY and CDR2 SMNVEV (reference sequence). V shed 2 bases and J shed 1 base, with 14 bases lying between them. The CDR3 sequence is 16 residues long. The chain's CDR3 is CASSLTLGHLQETQYF. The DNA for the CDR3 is TGTGCCAGCAGTTTAACCCTGGGACACCTCCAAGAGACCCAGTACTTC.

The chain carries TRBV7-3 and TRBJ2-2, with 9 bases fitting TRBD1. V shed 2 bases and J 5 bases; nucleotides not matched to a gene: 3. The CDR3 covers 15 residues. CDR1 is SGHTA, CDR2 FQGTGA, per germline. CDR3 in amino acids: CASSLGTGITGELFF. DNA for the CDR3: TGTGCCAGCAGCTTAGGGACAGGGATAACCGGGGAGCTGTTTTTT.